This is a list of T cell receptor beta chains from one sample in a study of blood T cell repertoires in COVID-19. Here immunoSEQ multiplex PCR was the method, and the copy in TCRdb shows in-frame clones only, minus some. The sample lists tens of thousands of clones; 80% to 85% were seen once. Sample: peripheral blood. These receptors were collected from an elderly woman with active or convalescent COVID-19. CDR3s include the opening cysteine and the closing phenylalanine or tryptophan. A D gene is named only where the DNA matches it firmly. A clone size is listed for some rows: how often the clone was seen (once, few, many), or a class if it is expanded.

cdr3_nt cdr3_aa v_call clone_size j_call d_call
TGTGCCACTGGCGGGGAGCTCACAGATACGCAGTATTTT CATGGELTDTQYF TRBV15 NA TRBJ2-3 NA
TGTGCCAGCAGCCCTAATACGGGACAGGCTAACTATGGCTACACCTTC CASSPNTGQANYGYTF TRBV4-2 NA TRBJ1-2 TRBD1
TGTGCCAGCAGCCGATGGGCCTTGGGTACAGATACGCAGTATTTT CASSRWALGTDTQYF TRBV6-5 NA TRBJ2-3 NA
TGTGCCAGCAGCGTAGACCTAACTAACTATGGCTACACTTTC CASSVDLTNYGYTF TRBV9 NA TRBJ1-2 NA
TGTGCCAGTAGTACCTCGGACAGGGTCGGGTCCACCATATATTTT CASSTSDRVGSTIYF TRBV19 few TRBJ1-3 TRBD1
TGCAGCGTCGGGACAGGGGATGGGGAGCAGTACTTC CSVGTGDGEQYF TRBV29-1 NA TRBJ2-7 TRBD1
TGCGCCAGCAGTCCTGTGGCGGGGCTCGGTCAGCCCCAGCATTTT CASSPVAGLGQPQHF TRBV10-1 once TRBJ1-5 NA
TGTGCCAGTAGTCCCCGGACAGGGGCTGGAAACACCATATATTTT CASSPRTGAGNTIYF TRBV19 NA TRBJ1-3 TRBD1
TGTGCCAGCAGCGCGGGACAGAGGGTTGGAAACACCATATATTTT CASSAGQRVGNTIYF TRBV6-5 NA TRBJ1-3 TRBD1
TGTGCCAGCAGTGAAGCGCGGGGCGGCCCGGAGGCCCAGCATTTT CASSEARGGPEAQHF TRBV6-1 NA TRBJ1-5 NA
TGTGCCAGTAGCCTTAGCGGGGGAAACACCGGGGAGCTGTTTTTT CASSLSGGNTGELFF TRBV7-2 NA TRBJ2-2 TRBD2
TGTGCCAGCAGTGTTCGGACTAGCGGGACGCGCACAGATACGCAGTATTTT CASSVRTSGTRTDTQYF TRBV25-1 once TRBJ2-3 TRBD2
TGTGCCAGCAGCCAAATAAGCGGGGGGCGCTCCTACAATGAGCAGTTCTTC CASSQISGGRSYNEQFF TRBV3-1/TRBV3-2 once TRBJ2-1 TRBD2
TGTGCCAGTATCTCCCCCGGAAACACCATATATTTT CASISPGNTIYF TRBV19 NA TRBJ1-3 NA
TGTGCCAGCAGCTTAAAAATGTTTCGGGAGGGGGAGACCCAGTACTTC CASSLKMFREGETQYF TRBV7-2 NA TRBJ2-5 TRBD2
TGTGCCAGCAGCCTCCAGGACCTGGGAGGAGGCTACGAGCAGTACTTC CASSLQDLGGGYEQYF TRBV7-8 NA TRBJ2-7 NA
TGTGCCACCTCTCCGGGGGTCTCCTACAATGAGCAGTTCTTC CATSPGVSYNEQFF TRBV11-2 NA TRBJ2-1 NA
TGTGCCAGCAGTCCGTTGAACAGGGGCTCGCAGTTCTTC CASSPLNRGSQFF TRBV12-3/TRBV12-4 NA TRBJ2-1 TRBD1
TGTGCCACCCCCGGTGCGGAAGAGACCCAGTACTTC CATPGAEETQYF TRBV24-1 once TRBJ2-5 NA
TGCGCCAGCAGCCCGGGACTAGCGGGGGGCCTGTTGGGGCAGTTCTTC CASSPGLAGGLLGQFF TRBV5-1 NA TRBJ2-1 TRBD2
TGTGCCAGCAGCTTGTCGACGCGGTGGACAGGGTCCCAAGAGACCCAGTACTTC CASSLSTRWTGSQETQYF TRBV5-6 NA TRBJ2-5 TRBD1
TGTGCCAGCAGTCCTACCCGACTAGCGGCGAACACCGGGGAGCTGTTTTTT CASSPTRLAANTGELFF TRBV2 NA TRBJ2-2 TRBD2
TGTGCCAGCAGCTTAGGCCTTAGTAGATGGAGTACAGGAGAGATTACTGAAGCTTTCTTT CASSLGLSRWSTGEITEAFF TRBV13 NA TRBJ1-1 NA
TGTGCCAGCAGCTTGGGCGGGAGCTCCTATAATTCACCCCTCCACTTT CASSLGGSSYNSPLHF TRBV5-8 NA TRBJ1-6 NA
TGTGCCAGCAGCTATGGCCCCTACGAGCAGTACTTC CASSYGPYEQYF TRBV7-9 NA TRBJ2-7 NA
TGTGCCAGCAGCTCCGACCAGGGGAACTATGGCTACACCTTC CASSSDQGNYGYTF TRBV5-4 NA TRBJ1-2 NA
TGTGCCAGCAGCCCGGGACTCCATAATTCACCCCTCCACTTT CASSPGLHNSPLHF TRBV7-2 NA TRBJ1-6 NA
TGTGCCAGCAGCTTAGTTGGAGCTTATGGCTACACCTTC CASSLVGAYGYTF TRBV13 once TRBJ1-2 NA
TGTGCCACCCAAGGGGGGGACACTGAAGCTTTCTTT CATQGGDTEAFF TRBV10-3 NA TRBJ1-1 NA
TGTGCCAGCAGCCAAGGGAGTGGGGGACTCTTTTCCGGGGAGCTGTTTTTT CASSQGSGGLFSGELFF TRBV3-1/TRBV3-2 NA TRBJ2-2 NA
TGTGCCAGCAGCCGGAACACAAGGACAATCTCTGGAAACACCATATATTTT CASSRNTRTISGNTIYF TRBV7-9 NA TRBJ1-3 NA
TGTGCCAGCAGCATAGACAGGGTCCACTCCTACGAGCAGTACTTC CASSIDRVHSYEQYF TRBV5-4 once TRBJ2-7 TRBD1
TGTGCCAGCAGTTACTTGACCACAGTCACCGCGACACGAACCTACGAGCAGTACTTC CASSYLTTVTATRTYEQYF TRBV6-2/TRBV6-3 NA TRBJ2-7 NA
TGTGCCAGCAGCTCCCTAGCGGGGGGGCTTGTAACAGATACGCAGTATTTT CASSSLAGGLVTDTQYF TRBV7-2 NA TRBJ2-3 TRBD2
TGCGCCAGCAGTCAACAGGGATGGGAAAAACTGTTTTTT CASSQQGWEKLFF TRBV23-1 NA TRBJ1-4 NA
TGTGCCACCAGTGAGAAGATGAACACTGAAGCTTTCTTT CATSEKMNTEAFF TRBV15 NA TRBJ1-1 NA
TGTGCCAGCAGCCAAGGCCAGACTAGCGTACAAGAGACCCAGTACTTC CASSQGQTSVQETQYF TRBV4-2 NA TRBJ2-5 TRBD2